This record looks at one TCR beta chain sequence and its context. Its target is not known. From germline, CDR1 is MDHEN and CDR2 SYDVKM. The V and J ends lost 3 bases and 7 bases respectively, with 9 bases between them. The CDR3 runs to 12 residues. Only in-frame clones appear in the TCRdb table, and some are missing; sequencing was by immunoSEQ multiplex PCR. The table shows around 60,000 clones, with about 90% occurring only once. Systemic immunosuppression or autoimmune disease history was grounds to exclude patients. The data were taken from a study of OX40 agonist ivuxolimab in advanced cancers. Study summary: Every 2 weeks, patients received ivuxolimab intravenously, dosed at 0.01 to 10 mg/kg.

Whole-study results and caveats: Dosing at 0.1 to 3.0 mg/kg was accompanied by clonal expansion of CD4+ and CD8+ blood T cells by week 6. Among T cells, CD8+ cells averaged more expanded clones than CD4+ cells.

The material was CD4+ or CD8+ T cells sorted from blood, obtained in a trial of the OX40 agonist ivuxolimab. The clonotype originates from an adult with an advanced solid tumor such as melanoma, head and neck, liver or kidney cancer. The chain carries TRBV28 and TRBJ1-2; D is uncertain. The CDR3 spells CASSFRRGGYTF. The CDR3 region has the DNA TGTGCCAGCAGTTTTCGCCGGGGTGGCTACACCTTC.